The 14 T cell receptor beta chains given below trace back to one sample, sequenced in a study of blood T cell repertoires in COVID-19. The protocol was immunoSEQ multiplex PCR, while the TCRdb copy is restricted to in-frame clones and leaves out a portion. Counted here are hundreds of thousands of clones, around 85% occurring once; the ten biggest clones make up 2.5% to 3.5%. Source material: PBMCs or T cells enriched from blood (not recorded which). The receptors here all came from a woman in her 50s in a cohort exposed to, infected with or recovered from COVID-19 (not recorded which).

This chain uses TRBV12-5 with TRBJ1-3; D is possibly TRBD1 (6 bases). Germline V gene sequence: CDR1 LGHNT, CDR2 FRNRAP. Trimming cost V 5 bases and J 1 base, with 9 bases left between them. This CDR3 region has 14 residues. The CDR3 spells CASGPGTSGNTIYF. The CDR3 DNA reads TGTGCTAGTGGTCCCGGGACATCTGGAAACACCATATATTTT.

The V gene is TRBV9, the J gene TRBJ1-1; perhaps TRBD1 as D (5 bases). CDR1 is SGDLS, CDR2 YYNGEE, per germline. V was trimmed by 0 bases and J by 4 bases, leaving 7 bases between them. The CDR3 has 13 amino acids. CDR3 in DNA: TGTGCCAGCAGCGTAGGCGGGACCACTGAAGCTTTCTTT. It yields the protein CASSVGGTTEAFF. The complete variable domain, with remaining parts taken from reference TRBV9 and TRBJ1-1, reads DSGVTQTPKHLITATGQRVTLRCSPRSGDLSVYWYQQSLDQGLQFLIQYYNGEERAKGNILERFSAQQFPDLHSELNLSSLELGDSALYFCASSVGGTTEAFFGQGTRLTVV.

The CDR3 region has the DNA TGTGCCAGCAGCGCTCTGAACAGGGGGCTACAGGAGACCCAGTACTTC. Translation: CASSALNRGLQETQYF. The chain uses TRBV5-5 and TRBJ2-5, with TRBD1 matching 9 bases. The V gene's germline CDR1 is SGHKS and CDR2 YYEKEE (reference sequence). This CDR3 has 16 residues. V gave up 4 bases and J gave up 5 bases; unmatched junction bases: 12.

The rearrangement links TRBV5-6 to TRBJ1-1; 10 bases align to TRBD1. The CDR3 is 15 amino acids. From germline, CDR1 is SGHDT and CDR2 YYEEEE. J gave up 3 bases and V 4 bases, and 6 bases lay outside the gene matches. CDR3 region: CASSIPGQGYTEAFF. In nucleotides, the CDR3 is TGTGCCAGCAGCATCCCGGGACAGGGGTACACTGAAGCTTTCTTT.

This clone has only one observation. CDR3 amino acids: CASSALMGAGGYTF. The CDR3 nucleotides read TGTGCCAGCAGCGCCCTAATGGGGGCTGGGGGCTACACCTTC. The chain uses TRBV5-4 and TRBJ1-2; possible D gene TRBD1, 6 bases. Germline V CDR1 and CDR2: SGHNT, YYREEE (reference sequence). This CDR3 is 14 amino acids long. Between the trimmed V and J ends, which lost 4 bases and 8 bases, there was a span of 18 bases.

This clone was seen only a few times. This CDR3 reads CASRTVSYTEAFF. CDR3 in DNA: TGTGCCAGCCGGACAGTTTCATACACTGAAGCTTTCTTT. The V gene is TRBV28, the J gene TRBJ1-1; D might be TRBD1 (6 bases). Trimming left V 8 bases short and J 3 bases short, with 13 bases between. In germline, CDR1 is MDHEN, CDR2 SYDVKM. This CDR3 comprises 13 residues.

Written as DNA, the CDR3 is TGTGCCAGCTCAAACAGGGGGACTGATACGCAGTATTTT. It specifies CASSNRGTDTQYF. The chain has TRBV7-9 and TRBJ2-3; 8 bases align to TRBD1. The trim removed 8 bases at V and 6 bases at J, leaving 7 bases unmatched. CDR3 length: 13 residues. Germline values: CDR1 SEHNR, CDR2 FQNEAQ (reference sequence).

The chain couples TRBV28 to TRBJ1-1; D may be TRBD1 (6 bases). The CDR3 runs to 14 residues. V lost 2 bases and J 5 bases, leaving 12 bases between the germline ends. CDR1 and CDR2 (germline): MDHEN, SYDVKM. The CDR3 bases are TGTGCCAGCAGTTTAGGGGGGGCAAGAACTGAAGCTTTCTTT. Residues: CASSLGGARTEAFF. The whole variable domain, remainder taken from reference TRBV28 and TRBJ1-1, is DVKVTQSSRYLVKRTGEKVFLECVQDMDHENMFWYRQDPGLGLRLIYFSYDVKMKEKGDIPEGYSVSREKKERFSLILESASTNQTSMYLCASSLGGARTEAFFGQGTRLTVV.

This chain connects TRBV3-1 (or the pseudogene TRBV3-2) to TRBJ2-2; 9 nucleotides align to TRBD1. The CDR3 runs 17 residues. Per germline, CDR1 LGHDT and CDR2 YNNKEL (reference sequence). The ends lost 3 bases at V and 5 bases at J; junction bases unmatched: 10. CDR3 coding DNA: TGTGCCAGCAGCCAGGCGGACAGGGGCACTCGAACCGGGGAGCTGTTTTTT. Its translation is CASSQADRGTRTGELFF.

This sequence joins TRBV18 and TRBJ1-2; TRBD1 aligns across 10 bases. CDR1 is KGHSH and CDR2 is LQKENI in the germline V gene. V trimming: 2 bases; J trimming: 6 bases; junction bases outside the gene matches: 3. The CDR3 has 14 amino acids. In nucleotides, the CDR3 is TGTGCCAGCTCACCAGCCGGGACAGGGGATGGCTACACCTTC. Protein sequence: CASSPAGTGDGYTF.

In this sample, this clone turned up once. The rearrangement joins TRBV27 to TRBJ1-5, with D possibly TRBD1 on 6 matching bases. The CDR3 consists of 16 residues. Trimming left V 6 bases short and J 6 bases short, with 21 bases between. Germline CDR1 MNHEY, CDR2 SMNVEV (reference sequence). CDR3 protein: CASRAQPGTPSQPQHF. The CDR3 DNA is TGTGCCAGCAGAGCCCAACCCGGGACACCGTCTCAGCCCCAGCATTTT.

The rearrangement uses TRBV7-6 and TRBJ2-7; TRBD1 agrees at 8 bases. The CDR3 spans 16 residues. Germline-derived CDR1 and CDR2 are SGHVS and FNYEAQ. The junction had 10 bases not matched to a gene; V was cut back by 4 bases and J by 2 bases. CDR3 in amino acids: CASSSTRSQGAYEQYF. The CDR3 DNA reads TGTGCCAGCAGCTCCACTAGATCACAGGGGGCCTACGAGCAGTACTTC.

V usage is TRBV6-4 and J usage is TRBJ1-2; 7 bases map to TRBD1. The CDR3 loop spans 14 amino acids. Trimming cost V 3 bases and J 8 bases; bases outside gene matches: 9. Germline V gene lookup returns CDR1 MRHNA and CDR2 SNTAGT. The CDR3 region is CASSEGGGVGGYTF. In DNA form, the CDR3 reads TGTGCCAGCAGTGAAGGAGGGGGCGTGGGCGGCTACACCTTC.

The rearrangement uses TRBV18 and TRBJ1-2, with 10 positions matching TRBD1. V dropped 1 base and J dropped 6; count of bases not matched to a gene: 5. Germline V gene sequence: CDR1 KGHSH, CDR2 LQKENI. The CDR3 is made up of 15 amino acids. The CDR3 loop reads CASSPRTGGGNGYTF. The CDR3 coding sequence is TGTGCCAGCTCACCACGGACAGGGGGAGGCAATGGCTACACCTTC.